Listed below are T cell receptor beta chains from one sample, sequenced in a study of blood T cells in healthy people across ages. TCRdb reanalysed the 5' RACE reads using MiXCR and keeps one entry per CDR3 protein. The sample lists roughly 800,000 distinct CDR3 sequences, roughly 53% seen once, with 40% to 50% in the top ten. The material sequenced was blood. All receptors derive from a man older than 75 in good health. Both conserved end residues are part of each CDR3. Each record gives: J gene, V gene, CDR3 protein.

TRBJ2-1	TRBV20-1	CSASLAGATYNEQFF
TRBJ2-3	TRBV6-6	CASSYGITDTQYF
TRBJ2-3	TRBV7-3	CASSFAGGRDTQYF
TRBJ2-5	TRBV5-1	CASRFRGRETQYF
TRBJ1-1	TRBV5-1	CASSSGQPSSEAFF
TRBJ2-1	TRBV2	CASSEQGARNEQFF
TRBJ1-1	TRBV28	CASGPGGMNTEAFF
TRBJ2-3	TRBV11-2	CASSFSGRSSTDTQYF
TRBJ2-5	TRBV1	CTSKDRARPGYF
TRBJ2-4	TRBV10-3	CATVAKNIQYF
TRBJ2-7	TRBV6-6	CASRRGFWSSSYEQYF